This T cell receptor (beta chain) was captured by sequencing in a study of T cells expressing NK-cell markers. On the study more broadly: Seropositivity for HCMV was found in most of the eight sequenced donors, with one seronegative.

Synthesis of TCR beta cDNA relied on 5'RACE template switching carrying UMIs. TCRdb reprocessed the 5' RACE reads, keeping one entry per CDR3 protein, no DNA. Here the sample table reports roughly 160,000 distinct CDR3 sequences. The sample comprised blood T cells: a sorted CD56 or NKG2C T cell subset, CD4+ or CD8+ T cells, or bulk PBMC T cells (not recorded which). This clonotype was obtained from a man between 18 and 69 years old in good health.

The CDR3 loop is CAISESLASEETQYF. The chain links TRBV10-3 to TRBJ2-5; TCRdb gives TRBD2 as the D gene, but with no DNA this cannot be confirmed. Germline CDR1 and CDR2: ENHRY and SYGVKD. The CDR3 contains 15 residues.